These 28 T cell receptor beta chains were sequenced from one sample in a study of T cell repertoires in cytomegalovirus infection. These receptors lack a known antigen. In TCRdb, the reads were re-called with MiXCR into one record per CDR3 protein. The sample lists approximately 300,000 distinct CDR3 sequences; roughly 25% were seen once. Sequencing was performed on cultured PBMCs, taken from culture after CMV antigen stimulation. Every receptor here comes from a human donor in good health (CMV status not recorded). Some clones in this sample may be carry-over from other donors' samples.

This chain joins TRBV29-1 and TRBJ2-7; D not certain. Germline V CDR1 and CDR2: SQVTM, ANQGSEA. Trimming took off 1 base at V and 6 bases at J, with 4 bases between the two ends. The CDR3 spans 10 residues. The CDR3 spells CSVEGGEQYV. Here the CDR3 DNA reads TGCAGCGTTGAAGGGGGCGAGCAGTACGTC.

This clonotype was observed many times. The CDR3 loop is CASSLDSVDTQYF. The CDR3 nucleotides are TGTGCCAGCAGCTTAGACAGCGTAGATACGCAGTATTTT. The rearrangement joins TRBV7-2 to TRBJ2-3; no reliable D call. Per the germline V gene, CDR1 is SGHTA and CDR2 is FQGNSA. The ends were cut back, 1 base at V and 5 bases at J, with 7 bases in the middle. The CDR3 runs to 13 residues.

For this clonotype: A read error may be the cause here, since a much bigger clone is one base away. The chain is built from TRBV7-2 and TRBJ2-3; D uncertain. Trimming stripped 3 bases from V and 5 bases from J, with 3 bases between. This CDR3 spans 11 amino acids. The germline CDR1 and CDR2 sequences are SGHTA and FQGNSA. In nucleotides, the CDR3 is TGTACCAGCAGCTTGAGAGATACGCAGTATTTT. Its protein is CTSSLRDTQYF.

The rearrangement links TRBV5-1 to TRBJ2-5, with D unclear. V was cut by 1 base and J by 2 bases, with 9 bases left in between. The CDR3 length is 14 residues. Germline-derived CDR1 and CDR2 are SGHRS and YFSETQ. The CDR3 nucleotides read TGCGCCAGCAGCTTGTTTCTTGGGCAAGAGACCCAGTACTTC. It codes for CASSLFLGQETQYF.

The chain links TRBV6-5 to TRBJ2-5; TRBD2 matches at 10 bases. Germline CDR1 is MNHEY and CDR2 is SVGAGI. Trimming removed 0 bases from V and 4 bases from J; junction bases left unmatched: 11. The CDR3 length is 18 residues. CDR3 in DNA: TGTGCCAGCAGTTACTCGGCCGGGACTAGCGCCCTCGGAGAGACCCAGTACTTC. This codes for CASSYSAGTSALGETQYF.

This clonotype was counted a few times. The V call is TRBV7-2, the J call TRBJ1-3; D may be TRBD1 (5 bases). V was clipped by 4 bases and J by 3 bases, with 16 bases between them. CDR1 and CDR2 from the germline V gene are SGHTA and FQGNSA. This CDR3 is built from 16 residues. The CDR3 bases are TGTGCCAGCAGCTCCCAAAGCGGGGGTAGTGGAAACACCATATATTTT. Its protein product is CASSSQSGGSGNTIYF.

The chain couples TRBV19 to TRBJ1-1; D unresolved. CDR1 is LNHDA, CDR2 SQIVND, per germline (reference sequence). The V gene lost 2 bases and the J gene lost 7 bases, with 14 bases spanning the gap. This CDR3 has 14 residues. In nucleotides, the CDR3 is TGTGCCAGTAGTATAAGATACGATCGGGTTGAAGCTTTCTTT. It yields the protein CASSIRYDRVEAFF.

This chain uses TRBV28 with TRBJ1-2; D is unresolved. Germline CDR1 and CDR2: MDHEN and SYDVKM. This CDR3 spans 14 amino acids. V gave up 2 bases and J gave up 8 bases, with 15 bases separating them. CDR3 region: CASSLKFRSEGYTF. CDR3 coding DNA: TGTGCCAGCAGTTTAAAGTTTCGTTCAGAGGGCTACACCTTC.

The chain links TRBV6-2 or TRBV6-3 to TRBJ1-5, with D possibly matching TRBD1 (5 bases). The CDR3 extends over 16 amino acids. The germline V gene has CDR1 MNHEY and CDR2 SVGEGT. Trimming left V 5 bases short and J 3 bases short, with 17 bases between. The DNA of the CDR3 is TGTGCCAGCAGTCCATCCTGGGGCGGCCTCAATCAGCCCCAGCATTTT. Encoded protein: CASSPSWGGLNQPQHF.

The table lists this clonotype with many counts. The chain uses TRBV7-2 and TRBJ1-1; D uncertain. Trimming removed 4 bases from V and 5 bases from J, with 11 bases in between. In germline, CDR1 is SGHTA, CDR2 FQGNSA. The CDR3 is made up of 13 amino acids. CDR3 region: CASSSDTGTEAFF. In DNA, the CDR3 is TGTGCCAGCAGCTCAGATACGGGGACTGAAGCTTTCTTT.

This sequence joins TRBV20-1 and TRBJ2-5; D is possibly TRBD2 (5 bases). CDR1 is DFQATT, CDR2 SNEGSKA, per germline (reference sequence). V lost 3 bases to trimming and J lost 7 bases, with 21 bases between them. CDR3 length equals 15 residues. The CDR3 coding sequence is TGCAGTGCTAGCTCCTCGGCTAGCTCCACTCGGACCCAGTACTTC. It yields the protein CSASSSASSTRTQYF.

In its sample, this clonotype was seen a few times. The chain employs TRBV7-8 and TRBJ2-3; D call uncertain. Germline loops: CDR1 SGHVS, CDR2 FQNEAQ. The V and J ends lost 1 base and 0 bases respectively, with 14 bases between them. The CDR3 runs 17 residues. The CDR3: CASSLGAGRRSTDTQYF. CDR3 in DNA: TGTGCCAGCAGCTTAGGGGCCGGGCGAAGGAGCACAGATACGCAGTATTTT.

The rearrangement uses TRBV6-8 and TRBJ2-1; 10 bases are a match to TRBD2. J gave up 9 bases and V 0 bases, and 11 bases lay outside the gene matches. CDR1 and CDR2 (germline): MNHGY, SAAAGT. The CDR3 runs to 17 residues. The CDR3 DNA follows: TGTGCCAGCAGTTACTCGATCTCTAGCGGGAGTGGGAGTGAGCAGTTCTTC. It encodes CASSYSISSGSGSEQFF.

The chain couples TRBV7-9 to TRBJ1-5; 9 bases line up with TRBD1. The germline V gene has CDR1 SEHNR and CDR2 FQNEAQ (reference sequence). V lost 4 bases and J lost 6; bases outside the gene matches: 7. This CDR3 comprises 15 residues. For the CDR3, the DNA is TGTGCCAGCAGCTCCGAGAGGGACAGGGCTCAGCCCCAGCATTTT. This codes for CASSSERDRAQPQHF.

This clonotype was recorded a few times. V is TRBV10-3 and J is TRBJ2-7; TRBD1 agrees at 9 bases. With 6 bases clipped from V and 4 bases from J, the junction kept 10 bases outside the gene matches. This CDR3 spans 15 amino acids. CDR1 ENHRY and CDR2 SYGVKD come from the germline V gene. The CDR3 loop is CAISATGQGRYEQYF. The CDR3 DNA reads as TGTGCCATCAGCGCCACCGGACAGGGGAGATACGAGCAGTACTTC.

This chain uses TRBV14 with TRBJ2-1; 10 bases are shared with TRBD2. V trimming: 5 bases; J trimming: 5 bases; junction bases outside the gene matches: 12. The CDR3 loop spans 17 amino acids. Germline assignment: CDR1 SGHDN and CDR2 FVKESK. CDR3 sequence reads: CASSLEGASGGNNEQFF. CDR3 DNA sequence: TGTGCCAGCAGCTTAGAAGGTGCTAGCGGGGGCAACAATGAGCAGTTCTTC.

This clonotype was counted ten times or more. This chain uses TRBV7-7 with TRBJ2-7; 9 bases fit TRBD1. CDR3 length: 15 residues. Germline V lookup: CDR1 SSHAT, CDR2 FNYEAQ (reference sequence). J gave up 5 bases and V 5 bases, and 10 bases lay outside the gene matches. The CDR3 is CASSRTVDRGHEQYF. As DNA, the CDR3 is TGTGCCAGCAGCCGGACTGTGGACAGGGGTCACGAGCAGTACTTC. Combining the CDR3 with reference TRBV7-7 and TRBJ2-7 gives the whole variable domain GAGVSQSPRYKVTKRGQDVTLRCDPISSHATLYWYQQALGQGPEFLTYFNYEAQPDKSGLPSDRFSAERPEGSISTLTIQRTEQRDSAMYRCASSRTVDRGHEQYFGPGTRLTVT.

This clonotype has a handful of counts. The chain uses TRBV11-2 and TRBJ2-2; 8 nucleotides agree with TRBD2. Germline lookup yields CDR1 SGHAT and CDR2 FQNNGV. The CDR3 totals 14 residues. Trimming cost V 5 bases and J 4 bases; bases outside gene matches: 3. The DNA of the CDR3 is TGTGCCAGCAGCCCGGGACTAGTCACCGGGGAGCTGTTTTTT. The encoded protein is CASSPGLVTGELFF.

Only a few counts were recorded for this clonotype. V gene TRBV19 combines with J gene TRBJ2-5, with TRBD2 identical over 10 bases. The ends lost 5 bases at V and 5 bases at J; junction bases unmatched: 8. The CDR3 is 15 amino acids. Germline V gene lookup returns CDR1 LNHDA and CDR2 SQIVND (reference sequence). CDR3 loop: CASSPRVAGGETQYF. The CDR3 DNA sequence: TGTGCCAGTAGTCCTCGGGTAGCGGGAGGCGAGACCCAGTACTTC.

The chain employs TRBV7-2 and TRBJ2-7; 9 bases agree with TRBD1. Per germline, CDR1 SGHTA and CDR2 FQGNSA. CDR3 length equals 13 residues. The V and J ends lost 5 bases and 5 bases, in that order; junction bases with no gene match: 4. The CDR3 loop reads CASSEGQGNEQYF. The CDR3 DNA is TGTGCCAGCAGCGAGGGACAGGGTAACGAGCAGTACTTC.

In this sample, this clonotype turned up a few times. The chain uses TRBV4-3 and TRBJ2-1; D perhaps matches TRBD1 (6 bases). The CDR3 runs to 13 residues. V lost 0 bases, J lost 9 bases, and 9 bases lay in between. Germline V gene data show CDR1 as LGHNA and CDR2 as YSLEER. This CDR3 is CASSQDLTGEQFF. In nucleotides, the CDR3 is TGCGCCAGCAGCCAAGATCTGACAGGTGAGCAGTTCTTC.

This clonotype was recorded many times. The rearrangement uses TRBV7-9 and TRBJ2-3, with D hard to call. The CDR3 has 19 amino acids. Trimming took 1 base from V and 0 from J, leaving 20 bases between them. Germline V CDR1 and CDR2: SEHNR, FQNEAQ (reference sequence). The CDR3 spells CASSLGFRPSKGSTDTQYF. The DNA for the CDR3 is TGTGCCAGCAGCTTAGGCTTTCGACCGAGTAAAGGAAGCACAGATACGCAGTATTTT.

The genes are TRBV27 and TRBJ2-5, with D unresolved. V dropped 5 bases and J dropped 3 bases, with 10 bases sitting between them. CDR3 length: 13 amino acids. Germline assignment: CDR1 MNHEY and CDR2 SMNVEV (reference sequence). The CDR3 is CASSPGRKETQYF. In nucleotides, the CDR3 is TGTGCCAGCAGTCCTGGGCGTAAAGAGACCCAGTACTTC.

This clonotype has only one observation. The genes are TRBV2 and TRBJ2-5; 10 nucleotides align to TRBD2. Trimming took 6 bases from V and 13 from J; bases not matched to a gene: 5. The CDR3 is 11 residues long. CDR1 SNHLY and CDR2 FYNNEI come from the germline V gene. CDR3: CASRDRLAGYF. The DNA for the CDR3 is TGTGCCAGCAGAGACCGACTAGCGGGGTACTTC.

There are a few counts of this clonotype. This chain connects TRBV28 to TRBJ2-2; 11 nucleotides match TRBD2. Per the germline V gene, CDR1 is MDHEN and CDR2 is SYDVKM. The CDR3 runs 15 residues. J lost 6 bases, V lost 6 bases, and 6 bases had no gene match. The DNA for the CDR3 is TGTGCCAGCAGCCTCGGGACTAGCGGTCCCGGGGAGCTGTTTTTT. Protein sequence: CASSLGTSGPGELFF.

This clonotype was counted between two and nine times. V usage is TRBV11-2 and J usage is TRBJ1-1; 7 positions agree with TRBD1. Unmatched junction bases numbered 12, after V lost 1 base and J lost 7 bases. Germline V gene sequence: CDR1 SGHAT, CDR2 FQNNGV. The CDR3 spans 16 residues. The CDR3 bases are TGTGCCAGCAGCTTAGCATTCCAGGGGGTTCACGGTGAAGCTTTCTTT. Protein product: CASSLAFQGVHGEAFF.

The chain combines TRBV7-8 with TRBJ2-7; D is perhaps TRBD2 (6 bases). V dropped 1 base and J dropped 3 bases, with 10 bases sitting between them. Per germline, CDR1 SGHVS and CDR2 FQNEAQ. This CDR3 has 14 residues. The CDR3 is CASSLDGRNYEQYF. CDR3 nucleotides: TGTGCCAGCAGCTTAGACGGGAGAAACTACGAGCAGTACTTC.

This clonotype was seen repeatedly, ten times or more. CDR3 in DNA: TGTGCCAGCAGCTCAGCTAGCGGAGTCACAGATACGCAGTATTTT. Translated: CASSSASGVTDTQYF. This chain connects TRBV7-8 to TRBJ2-3, with TRBD2 matching 7 bases. Germline-derived CDR1 and CDR2 are SGHVS and FQNEAQ. After removal of 4 bases from V and 2 bases from J, the junction contained 6 bases not matched to a gene. This CDR3 has 15 residues.